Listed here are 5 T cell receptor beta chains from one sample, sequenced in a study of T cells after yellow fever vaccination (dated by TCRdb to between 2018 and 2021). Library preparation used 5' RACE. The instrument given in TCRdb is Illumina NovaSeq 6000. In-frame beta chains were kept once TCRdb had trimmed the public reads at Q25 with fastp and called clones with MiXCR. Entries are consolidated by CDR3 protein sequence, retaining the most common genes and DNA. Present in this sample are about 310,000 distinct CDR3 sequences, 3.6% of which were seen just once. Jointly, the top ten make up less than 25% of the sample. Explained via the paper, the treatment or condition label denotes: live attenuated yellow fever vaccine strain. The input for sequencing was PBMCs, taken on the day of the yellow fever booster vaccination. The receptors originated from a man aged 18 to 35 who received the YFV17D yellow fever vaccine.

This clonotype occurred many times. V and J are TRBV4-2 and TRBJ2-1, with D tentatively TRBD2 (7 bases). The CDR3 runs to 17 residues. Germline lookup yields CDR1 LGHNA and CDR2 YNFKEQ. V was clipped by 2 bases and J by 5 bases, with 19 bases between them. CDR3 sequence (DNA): TGTGCCAGCAGCCAACGTGAGGGGGGGCCGGAGGACAATGAGCAGTTCTTC. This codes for CASSQREGGPEDNEQFF.

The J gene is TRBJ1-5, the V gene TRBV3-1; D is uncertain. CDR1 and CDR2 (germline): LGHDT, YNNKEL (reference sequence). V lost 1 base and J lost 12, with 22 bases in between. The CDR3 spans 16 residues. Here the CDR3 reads CASSQARGPAQERQHF. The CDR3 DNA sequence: TGTGCCAGCAGCCAAGCGCGCGGCCCGGCGCAGGAGCGCCAGCATTTT.

CDR3 nucleotides: TGTGCCAGCAGCTTGGGGGCTATAGATACGCAGTATTTT. It encodes CASSLGAIDTQYF. The chain joins TRBV5-4 to TRBJ2-3; D is uncertain. Looked up from germline, CDR1 is SGHNT and CDR2 is YYREEE (reference sequence). This CDR3 region has 13 residues. Trimming pared 0 bases from V and 5 bases from J, leaving 7 bases between.

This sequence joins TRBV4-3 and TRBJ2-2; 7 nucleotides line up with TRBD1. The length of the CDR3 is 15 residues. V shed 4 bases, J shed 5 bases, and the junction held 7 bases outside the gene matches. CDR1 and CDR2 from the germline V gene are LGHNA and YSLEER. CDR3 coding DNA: TGCGCCAGCAGCCTAGGGACAGTACTAACCGGGGAGCTGTTTTTT. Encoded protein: CASSLGTVLTGELFF.

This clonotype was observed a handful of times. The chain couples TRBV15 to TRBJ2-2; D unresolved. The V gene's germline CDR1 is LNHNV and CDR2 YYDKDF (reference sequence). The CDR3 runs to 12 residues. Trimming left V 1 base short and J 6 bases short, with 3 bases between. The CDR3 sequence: CATSRGSGELFF. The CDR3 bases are TGTGCCACCAGCAGAGGATCCGGGGAGCTGTTTTTT.